The next 5 T cell receptor beta chains were all read from a single sample in a study of shared clonotypes between healthy human individuals. This table comes from immunoSEQ multiplex PCR, and its TCRdb copy is limited to in-frame clones, with some not included. The sample has 450,000 to 600,000 clones, less than 80% seen once. Input material: PBMCs. The source of these receptors is a woman between 40 and 50 years old in good health. Some clones in this sample may be carry-over from other donors' samples.

A remark on this clone: A single base separates this from a much larger clone, so it may be a read error. The chain employs TRBV6-5 and TRBJ2-3; D is undetermined. The CDR3 runs to 12 residues. Trimming shortened V by 5 bases and J by 2 bases, and 5 bases separated the two germline ends. Germline V gene sequence: CDR1 MNHEY, CDR2 SVGAGI. CDR3 protein: CASSPTTDTQYF. For the CDR3, the DNA is TGTGCCAGCAGTCCTACCACAGATACGCAGTATTTT.

Regarding this clone: One junction end does not reproduce the germline sequence, and a read error may be involved. This chain connects TRBV20-1 to TRBJ2-6; a possible D gene is TRBD2 (5 bases). The CDR3 is made up of 11 amino acids. Germline-derived CDR1 and CDR2 are DFQATT and SNEGSKA (reference sequence). CDR3 coding DNA: TGCAGTGCTTTCGGGGACAACGTCCTGACTTTC. Residues: CSAFGDNVLTF.

The chain carries TRBV5-1 and TRBJ2-2; possible D gene TRBD1, 5 bases. V lost 0 bases and J lost 6, with 12 bases in between. Germline loops: CDR1 SGHRS, CDR2 YFSETQ. The CDR3 length is 15 residues. In DNA, the CDR3 is TGCGCCAGCAGCTTGGACAGGCTTGCTTCCGGGGAGCTGTTTTTT. This gives the protein CASSLDRLASGELFF.

The rearrangement uses TRBV6-1 and TRBJ2-3; 10 nucleotides align to TRBD1. This CDR3 has 17 amino acids. Trimming at V came to 4 bases and at J to 4 bases, leaving 11 bases not matched to a gene. Per germline, CDR1 MNHNS and CDR2 SASEGT. The DNA of the CDR3 is TGTGCCAGCAGTGCCCTGCCGGGACAGGGGTGGGCAGATACGCAGTATTTT. Residues: CASSALPGQGWADTQYF.

V gene TRBV6-6 combines with J gene TRBJ2-1, with 10 bases lining up with TRBD2. Trimming removed 4 bases from V and 2 bases from J; junction bases left unmatched: 5. Germline values: CDR1 MNHNY, CDR2 SVGAGI (reference sequence). The length of the CDR3 is 16 residues. The CDR3 DNA reads as TGTGCCAGCAGTTCCCTCAGCGGGAGGGCCTACAATGAGCAGTTCTTC. Translated, it gives CASSSLSGRAYNEQFF.